A single sample is the source of the 4 T cell receptor beta chains below, sequenced in a study of T cell responses to AZD1222 COVID-19 vaccine (dated by TCRdb to the early 2020s). The method behind the library was the immunoSEQ multiplex PCR assay. TCRdb obtained this table from immuneACCESS and retained in-frame rearrangements with V and J assigned. These tables miss some clones; where compared with another copy, unresolved V genes account for less than half of the shortfall, and the remainder is unexplained. For this sample the table gives approximately 110,000 clones, of which approximately 88% were detected only once. Approximately 6.4% of the sample lies in the top ten. Sample time point, as interpreted from the label and publication: about 28 days (+/-7) after the second vaccine dose. Sequenced here: peripheral blood, sampled 28 days after the second AZD1222 dose. The source is an adult who received the AZD1222 COVID-19 vaccine.

V usage is TRBV19 and J usage is TRBJ2-1; 11 bases are shared with TRBD1. From germline, CDR1 is LNHDA and CDR2 SQIVND (reference sequence). The CDR3 contains 15 residues. The J segment lost 6 bases and the V segment lost 5 bases, leaving 6 bases of the junction unmatched. The CDR3 loop reads CASSAGTGGSNEQFF. The DNA of the CDR3 is TGTGCCAGTAGTGCCGGGACAGGGGGTTCCAATGAGCAGTTCTTC.

This clone is a singleton in its sample. The chain couples TRBV7-9 to TRBJ1-6; 7 bases match TRBD1. This CDR3 is built from 14 residues. The V gene end was trimmed by 5 bases and the J gene end by 7 bases; junction bases not matched to a gene: 5. Germline lookup yields CDR1 SEHNR and CDR2 FQNEAQ (reference sequence). The DNA of the CDR3 is TGTGCCAGCAGCCCGGGACAGAGCAATTCACCCCTCCACTTT. Translated, it gives CASSPGQSNSPLHF.

The chain links TRBV11-2 to TRBJ1-5; D ambiguous. The CDR3 sequence is 13 residues long. Germline V gene lookup returns CDR1 SGHAT and CDR2 FQNNGV. With 3 bases removed from V and 6 bases from J, the gap between germline ends came to 9 bases. Here the CDR3 reads CASSFGDGQPQHF. DNA of the CDR3: TGTGCCAGCAGCTTTGGGGATGGTCAGCCCCAGCATTTT.

About this clone: Other DNA sequences in the same sample also yield this CDR3. The rearrangement joins TRBV7-3 to TRBJ1-2, with 9 bases matching TRBD1. The CDR3 is 13 residues long. Per the germline V gene, CDR1 is SGHTA and CDR2 is FQGTGA. Germline trimming cut 6 bases from V and 8 bases from J; bases unmatched to any gene: 7. As DNA, the CDR3 is TGTGCCAGCAGTCCGGGACAGGGTTACGGCTACACCTTC. This codes for CASSPGQGYGYTF.